Many counts were recorded for the clone carrying this T cell receptor (beta chain). Its antigen is still unknown. This specimen comes from a study of T cell repertoires in cytomegalovirus infection. Study in general: Epitope selection comprised recently identified HLA-C-restricted CMV epitopes and well-studied HLA-B-restricted CMV epitopes.

The V gene end was trimmed by 1 base and the J gene end by 4 bases; junction bases not matched to a gene: 3. The CDR3 extends over 15 amino acids. CDR1 is SGHVS and CDR2 is FQNEAQ in the germline V gene. TCRdb fed the reads into MiXCR, producing one record per CDR3 protein. The table records roughly 150,000 distinct CDR3 sequences, approximately 30% of them present only once. The sequence derives from a human donor in good health (CMV status not recorded). Some clones in this sample may be carry-over from other donors' samples. The sequencing used CD8+ T cells from cultured PBMCs, collected from culture after CMV antigen stimulation. V usage is TRBV7-8 and J usage is TRBJ2-2, with 7 nucleotides matching TRBD2. CDR3 residues: CASSLGGGATGELFF. Written as DNA, the CDR3 is TGTGCCAGCAGCTTAGGCGGGGGAGCCACCGGGGAGCTGTTTTTT.